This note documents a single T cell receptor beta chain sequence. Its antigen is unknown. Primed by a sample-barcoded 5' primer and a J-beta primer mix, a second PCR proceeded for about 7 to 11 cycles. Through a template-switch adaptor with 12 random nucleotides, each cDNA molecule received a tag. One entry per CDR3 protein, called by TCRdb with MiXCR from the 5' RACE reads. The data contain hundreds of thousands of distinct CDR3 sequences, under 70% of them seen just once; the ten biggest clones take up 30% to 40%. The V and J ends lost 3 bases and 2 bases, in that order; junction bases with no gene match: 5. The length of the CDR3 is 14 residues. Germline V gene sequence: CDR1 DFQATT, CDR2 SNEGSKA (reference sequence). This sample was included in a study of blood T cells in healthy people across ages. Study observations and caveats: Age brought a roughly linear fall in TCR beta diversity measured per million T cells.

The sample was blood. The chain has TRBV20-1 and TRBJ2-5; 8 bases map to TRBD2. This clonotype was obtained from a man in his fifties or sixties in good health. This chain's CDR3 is CSASRGGPQETQYF. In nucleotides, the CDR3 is TGCAGTGCTAGTCGGGGGGGGCCACAAGAGACCCAGTACTTC.